The T cell receptor (beta chain) under discussion was sequenced for a study of beta chain features in type 1 diabetes. What was sequenced were expressed TCRB transcripts, since all of the isolated RNA had been reverse transcribed. Sequencing was performed with immunoSEQ multiplex PCR; in TCRdb, only in-frame clones are kept and a portion is missing. The table shows about 350,000 clones, with about 18% occurring only once. Donors underwent one heparinised blood draw, about 0.12 L on average. Study findings and constraints: PCR may have favored shorter templates equally in patients and controls. HLA influence on TCRB rearrangement stayed unresolved here.

This CDR3 region has 13 residues. Trimming pared 6 bases from V and 2 bases from J, leaving 13 bases between. Germline lookup yields CDR1 GTSNPN and CDR2 SVGIG (reference sequence). Notes on this clone: Its antigen is undetermined.

Sample: naive CD4+ T cells from blood. This sequence joins TRBV30 and TRBJ1-2; no clear D gene. The receptor's source is a woman between 18 and 29 years old in good health. The CDR3 protein is CACSTERNYGYTF. In DNA, the CDR3 is TGTGCCTGCTCAACTGAACGGAACTATGGCTACACCTTC.